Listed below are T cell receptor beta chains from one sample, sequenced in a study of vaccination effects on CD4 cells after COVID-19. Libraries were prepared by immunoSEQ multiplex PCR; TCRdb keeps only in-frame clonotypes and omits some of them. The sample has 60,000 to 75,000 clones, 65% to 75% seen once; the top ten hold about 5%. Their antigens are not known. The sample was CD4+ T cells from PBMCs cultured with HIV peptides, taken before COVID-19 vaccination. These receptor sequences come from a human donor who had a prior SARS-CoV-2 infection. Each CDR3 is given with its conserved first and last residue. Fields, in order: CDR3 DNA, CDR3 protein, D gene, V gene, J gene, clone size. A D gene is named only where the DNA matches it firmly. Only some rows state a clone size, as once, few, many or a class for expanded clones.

CDR3nt: TGTGCCAGCAGCTTAGGGGGTCCCGACGAGCAGTACTTC; CDR3aa: CASSLGGPDEQYF; d_gene: -; v_gene: TRBV11-3; j_gene: TRBJ2-7; abundance: -
CDR3nt: TGCGCCAGCAGCTTGAGGGAGCGCACAGATACGCAGTATTTT; CDR3aa: CASSLRERTDTQYF; d_gene: -; v_gene: TRBV5-1; j_gene: TRBJ2-3; abundance: -
CDR3nt: TGTGCCAGCAGTCAACAGGAATTCACAGATACGCAGTATTTT; CDR3aa: CASSQQEFTDTQYF; d_gene: -; v_gene: TRBV6-4; j_gene: TRBJ2-3; abundance: once
CDR3nt: TGTGCCAGCAGCGGCCAGGGACTAGCGGGGGAGGGAAGTGAGCAGTTCTTC; CDR3aa: CASSGQGLAGEGSEQFF; d_gene: TRBD2; v_gene: TRBV7-3; j_gene: TRBJ2-1; abundance: -
CDR3nt: TGCAGCGTTGGTCTTCTCCGGGGCGAGCAGTACTTC; CDR3aa: CSVGLLRGEQYF; d_gene: -; v_gene: TRBV29-1; j_gene: TRBJ2-7; abundance: -
CDR3nt: TGTGCCAGCAGCGGCGGGGACAGGCGGAATGAAAAACTGTTTTTT; CDR3aa: CASSGGDRRNEKLFF; d_gene: TRBD1; v_gene: TRBV5-5; j_gene: TRBJ1-4; abundance: -
CDR3nt: TGTGCCAGCAGCGTAGATCGGGGCGGGGAGACCCAGTACTTC; CDR3aa: CASSVDRGGETQYF; d_gene: -; v_gene: TRBV9; j_gene: TRBJ2-5; abundance: -
CDR3nt: TGTGCCAGCAGCCAACGGAGAGGTGCGAGTGCTCGGTCACCCCTCCACTTT; CDR3aa: CASSQRRGASARSPLHF; d_gene: -; v_gene: TRBV14; j_gene: TRBJ1-6; abundance: -
CDR3nt: TGTGCCAGCAGCCCTGAAGTCACCGGGGAGCTGTTTTTT; CDR3aa: CASSPEVTGELFF; d_gene: -; v_gene: TRBV5-6; j_gene: TRBJ2-2; abundance: few
CDR3nt: TGTGCCAGCAGCCTTAGGGGGGCCAAAAACATTCAGTACTTC; CDR3aa: CASSLRGAKNIQYF; d_gene: -; v_gene: TRBV3-1/TRBV3-2; j_gene: TRBJ2-4; abundance: -
CDR3nt: TGTGCCAGTAGTATCCCGTCGGGATACGAAAAACTGTTTTTT; CDR3aa: CASSIPSGYEKLFF; d_gene: -; v_gene: TRBV19; j_gene: TRBJ1-4; abundance: -
CDR3nt: TGTGCCACCAGCAATCACCGGGACTCCCTTGTCTATGGCTACACCTTC; CDR3aa: CATSNHRDSLVYGYTF; d_gene: -; v_gene: TRBV15; j_gene: TRBJ1-2; abundance: -
CDR3nt: TGTGCCAGCAGCTTGTCTAGCGGGGGGGTCCGCGAGCAGTTCTTC; CDR3aa: CASSLSSGGVREQFF; d_gene: TRBD2; v_gene: TRBV7-2; j_gene: TRBJ2-1; abundance: -
CDR3nt: TGTGCCAGCCTAGGGACAGGAATCTATGGCTACACCTTC; CDR3aa: CASLGTGIYGYTF; d_gene: TRBD1; v_gene: TRBV25-1; j_gene: TRBJ1-2; abundance: -
CDR3nt: TGTGCCTCGGGACTTGCTGGGGCCAACGTCCTGACTTTC; CDR3aa: CASGLAGANVLTF; d_gene: -; v_gene: TRBV30; j_gene: TRBJ2-6; abundance: -
CDR3nt: TGTGCCAGCAGTCCTGACAGGGGTAATGAGCAGTTCTTC; CDR3aa: CASSPDRGNEQFF; d_gene: TRBD1; v_gene: TRBV6-5; j_gene: TRBJ2-1; abundance: -
CDR3nt: TGTGCCAGCAGCTTAGTACGGGCAACTAATGAAAAACTGTTTTTT; CDR3aa: CASSLVRATNEKLFF; d_gene: -; v_gene: TRBV7-2; j_gene: TRBJ1-4; abundance: once
CDR3nt: TGTGCCAGCAGCTCCCTCAGCCGGGGGAACACTGAAGCTTTCTTT; CDR3aa: CASSSLSRGNTEAFF; d_gene: -; v_gene: TRBV5-6; j_gene: TRBJ1-1; abundance: -
CDR3nt: TGTGCCAGCAGCTTTAGCGGGACCCCAATGAATCAGTACTTC; CDR3aa: CASSFSGTPMNQYF; d_gene: TRBD2; v_gene: TRBV5-4; j_gene: TRBJ2-4; abundance: -
CDR3nt: TGTGCCAGTAGTGCGGGGGGAGCTGGGCAGCCCCAGCATTTT; CDR3aa: CASSAGGAGQPQHF; d_gene: -; v_gene: TRBV19; j_gene: TRBJ1-5; abundance: -
CDR3nt: TGTGCCAGCAGACCCTACCGGGGGCTGGCCTACAATGAGCAGTTCTTC; CDR3aa: CASRPYRGLAYNEQFF; d_gene: -; v_gene: TRBV2; j_gene: TRBJ2-1; abundance: -
CDR3nt: TGTGCCAGCAGTGAAGCAGTTCGGGGGGTGAACCTCCGAGCGCAGTATTTT; CDR3aa: CASSEAVRGVNLRAQYF; d_gene: TRBD2; v_gene: TRBV6-1; j_gene: TRBJ2-3; abundance: once
CDR3nt: TGCAGCGGGGGACAGACGAACACCGGGGAGCTGTTTTTT; CDR3aa: CSGGQTNTGELFF; d_gene: TRBD1; v_gene: TRBV29-1; j_gene: TRBJ2-2; abundance: -
CDR3nt: TGCGCCAGCAGCGCACAGGGATGGGGCTACACTGAAGCTTTCTTT; CDR3aa: CASSAQGWGYTEAFF; d_gene: -; v_gene: TRBV5-1; j_gene: TRBJ1-1; abundance: -
CDR3nt: TGCGCCAGCAGCCTGGAGTGGGATAACTATGGCTACACCTTC; CDR3aa: CASSLEWDNYGYTF; d_gene: -; v_gene: TRBV5-1; j_gene: TRBJ1-2; abundance: -
CDR3nt: TGTGCCAGCAGCTTAGCGAAGCCTAGCGGGAGTAGCGATGAGCAGTTCTTC; CDR3aa: CASSLAKPSGSSDEQFF; d_gene: TRBD2; v_gene: TRBV7-9; j_gene: TRBJ2-1; abundance: -
CDR3nt: TGTGCCAGCAGATTTTATGGGGGTTACGAGCAGTACTTC; CDR3aa: CASRFYGGYEQYF; d_gene: -; v_gene: TRBV11-3; j_gene: TRBJ2-7; abundance: -
CDR3nt: TGTGCCAGCAGTTACGCAGATACGCAGTATTTT; CDR3aa: CASSYADTQYF; d_gene: -; v_gene: TRBV2; j_gene: TRBJ2-3; abundance: once
CDR3nt: TGTGCCAGCAGCCCACAGGGAGGGTCTAATGAAAAACTGTTTTTT; CDR3aa: CASSPQGGSNEKLFF; d_gene: -; v_gene: TRBV7-9; j_gene: TRBJ1-4; abundance: -
CDR3nt: TGTGCCAGCAGTAAAGGTGACCTATCGGGTTTGGATTCACCCCTCCACTTT; CDR3aa: CASSKGDLSGLDSPLHF; d_gene: -; v_gene: TRBV6-1; j_gene: TRBJ1-6; abundance: -
CDR3nt: TGTGCCAGCAGTGAAGCCCCAACAGGGTTTTCCTACAATGAGCAGTTCTTC; CDR3aa: CASSEAPTGFSYNEQFF; d_gene: -; v_gene: TRBV6-1; j_gene: TRBJ2-1; abundance: -
CDR3nt: TGTGCCAGCAGATTGACAGTTGGTGAAAAACTGTTTTTT; CDR3aa: CASRLTVGEKLFF; d_gene: -; v_gene: TRBV6-6; j_gene: TRBJ1-4; abundance: few
CDR3nt: TGTGCCAGCAGCGTAGACCCCCAGGGGGACAATGAGCAGTTCTTC; CDR3aa: CASSVDPQGDNEQFF; d_gene: TRBD1; v_gene: TRBV9; j_gene: TRBJ2-1; abundance: -
CDR3nt: TGTGCCAGCGCAACGGAGGGAAAGGGCGAGCAGTACTTC; CDR3aa: CASATEGKGEQYF; d_gene: -; v_gene: TRBV2; j_gene: TRBJ2-7; abundance: -
CDR3nt: TGCGCCAGCAGCCTAGGTCAGACTAGCGGTTCCACAGATACGCAGTATTTT; CDR3aa: CASSLGQTSGSTDTQYF; d_gene: TRBD2; v_gene: TRBV4-3; j_gene: TRBJ2-3; abundance: -
CDR3nt: TGCGCCAGCAGCTTGGAGGGACAGGTGGGTCAGCCCCAGCATTTT; CDR3aa: CASSLEGQVGQPQHF; d_gene: TRBD1; v_gene: TRBV5-1; j_gene: TRBJ1-5; abundance: once
CDR3nt: TGTGCCAGCATCCTGGGGGTGGGTTCGGGGGAGCAGTTCTTC; CDR3aa: CASILGVGSGEQFF; d_gene: -; v_gene: TRBV6-5; j_gene: TRBJ2-1; abundance: -
CDR3nt: TGTGCCAGCACCCAGGGGCTAGCGGGGGTTCGCTCCTACGAGCAGTACTTC; CDR3aa: CASTQGLAGVRSYEQYF; d_gene: TRBD2; v_gene: TRBV13; j_gene: TRBJ2-7; abundance: -
CDR3nt: TGCGCCAGCAGCCTGAACCCCTACAATGAGCAGTTCTTC; CDR3aa: CASSLNPYNEQFF; d_gene: -; v_gene: TRBV4-1; j_gene: TRBJ2-1; abundance: -
CDR3nt: TGCGCCAGCAGTATACAATTTGCGGAGACCCAGTACTTC; CDR3aa: CASSIQFAETQYF; d_gene: -; v_gene: TRBV5-1; j_gene: TRBJ2-5; abundance: -
CDR3nt: TGCGCCAGCAGCTTGGTCCCGCCCAATGAGCAGTTCTTC; CDR3aa: CASSLVPPNEQFF; d_gene: -; v_gene: TRBV5-1; j_gene: TRBJ2-1; abundance: -
CDR3nt: TGTGCCAGTAGTATAGCGGGAGGGGACTCCTACGAGCAGTACTTC; CDR3aa: CASSIAGGDSYEQYF; d_gene: TRBD2; v_gene: TRBV19; j_gene: TRBJ2-7; abundance: -
CDR3nt: TGTGCCACCAGTGAACAGGGGGTCTATGGCTACACCTTC; CDR3aa: CATSEQGVYGYTF; d_gene: TRBD1; v_gene: TRBV24-1; j_gene: TRBJ1-2; abundance: once
CDR3nt: TGTGCCAGCAGCCAGTGGGGGAGGGGTCAAGAGACCCAGTACTTC; CDR3aa: CASSQWGRGQETQYF; d_gene: TRBD2; v_gene: TRBV3-1/TRBV3-2; j_gene: TRBJ2-5; abundance: -
CDR3nt: TGTGCCAGCAGAACAGGGTCGGATACGCAGTATTTT; CDR3aa: CASRTGSDTQYF; d_gene: -; v_gene: TRBV12-3/TRBV12-4; j_gene: TRBJ2-3; abundance: -
CDR3nt: TGTGCCACCAGCAGAGATTTGGGGATAACCGGGGAGCTGTTTTTT; CDR3aa: CATSRDLGITGELFF; d_gene: -; v_gene: TRBV15; j_gene: TRBJ2-2; abundance: -
CDR3nt: TGTGCCAGCAGCTTACATTTCGGGGACTCCTACAATGAGCAGTTCTTC; CDR3aa: CASSLHFGDSYNEQFF; d_gene: -; v_gene: TRBV7-8; j_gene: TRBJ2-1; abundance: -
CDR3nt: TGTGCCTGGGACAGTTCTTACAATGAGCAGTTCTTC; CDR3aa: CAWDSSYNEQFF; d_gene: -; v_gene: TRBV30; j_gene: TRBJ2-1; abundance: -
CDR3nt: TGTGCCTCCAATATGGGTTCGAGCAGGGGCGAGGGCTACACCTTC; CDR3aa: CASNMGSSRGEGYTF; d_gene: -; v_gene: TRBV19; j_gene: TRBJ1-2; abundance: -
CDR3nt: TGTGCCAGCTCACCGCGGGCAGAAGGCTACAATGAGCAGTTCTTC; CDR3aa: CASSPRAEGYNEQFF; d_gene: -; v_gene: TRBV18; j_gene: TRBJ2-1; abundance: -
CDR3nt: TGTGCCAGCGACTCTGGGGCCGCTGGCTACACCTTC; CDR3aa: CASDSGAAGYTF; d_gene: -; v_gene: TRBV6-1; j_gene: TRBJ1-2; abundance: once
CDR3nt: TGTGCCAGCTCACCGGGCCCTGGTGGGGCGGGGAATCAGCCCCAGCATTTT; CDR3aa: CASSPGPGGAGNQPQHF; d_gene: -; v_gene: TRBV18; j_gene: TRBJ1-5; abundance: -
CDR3nt: TGTGCCAGCAGCCACGGACAGGGGGCCACCGGGGAGCTGTTTTTT; CDR3aa: CASSHGQGATGELFF; d_gene: TRBD1; v_gene: TRBV11-2; j_gene: TRBJ2-2; abundance: -
CDR3nt: TGTGCCAGCGCCCAGAGGAGGACAGGGGGCTCCTACGAGCAGTACTTC; CDR3aa: CASAQRRTGGSYEQYF; d_gene: TRBD1; v_gene: TRBV5-6; j_gene: TRBJ2-7; abundance: -